Detailed here is one TCR beta chain. The CDR3 loop spans 16 amino acids. Per germline, CDR1 SGHTA and CDR2 FQGNSA. V dropped 3 bases and J dropped 0; count of bases not matched to a gene: 5. These data are taken from a study of T cells after yellow fever vaccination. TCRdb re-analysed the 5' RACE reads in MiXCR, keeping a single row per CDR3 protein. The sample shows more than 95,000 distinct CDR3 sequences, roughly 8.2% of them seen only once. The clonotype originates from a young man who received the YFV17D yellow fever vaccine. The specimen comprised CD8+ T cells sorted from PBMCs, sampled on the day of the yellow fever booster vaccination. The chain carries TRBV7-2 and TRBJ2-3; 8 bases line up with TRBD1. The CDR3 bases are TGTGCCAGCAGCTTTACAGGGGGTTCTAGCACAGATACGCAGTATTTT. Its translation: CASSFTGGSSTDTQYF.